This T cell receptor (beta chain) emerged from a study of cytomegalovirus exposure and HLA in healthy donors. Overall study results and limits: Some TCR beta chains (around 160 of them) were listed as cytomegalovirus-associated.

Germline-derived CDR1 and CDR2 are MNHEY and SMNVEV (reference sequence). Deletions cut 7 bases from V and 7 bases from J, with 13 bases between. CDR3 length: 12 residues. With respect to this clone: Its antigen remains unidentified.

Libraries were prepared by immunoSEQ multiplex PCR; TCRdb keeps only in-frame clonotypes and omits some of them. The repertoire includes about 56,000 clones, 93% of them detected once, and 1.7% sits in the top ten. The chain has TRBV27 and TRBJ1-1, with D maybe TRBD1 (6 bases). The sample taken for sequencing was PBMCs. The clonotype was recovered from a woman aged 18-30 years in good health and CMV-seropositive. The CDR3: CASKIQGFEAFF. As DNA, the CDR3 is TGTGCCAGCAAAATACAGGGATTTGAAGCTTTCTTT.